A selection of T cell receptor beta chains follows, all from one sample in a study of CD8 T cells in Susac syndrome. TCRdb used MiXCR to reprocess the immunoSEQ multiplex PCR reads, holding one entry per CDR3 protein. This sample yields about 210,000 distinct CDR3 sequences, of which around 95% are seen a single time; roughly 0.1% belongs to the top ten. Sequencing was performed on CD4+ T cells from PBMCs. These receptors originate from a human donor with multiple sclerosis. CDR3s include the opening cysteine and the closing phenylalanine or tryptophan. Fields, in order: clone size, J gene, CDR3 length, D gene, V gene, CDR3 protein, CDR3 DNA. A D gene is named only where the DNA matches it firmly. For some rows the clone size is stated as once, few or many, or as a class when expanded; others skip it.

clone_size: .; j_call: TRBJ2-5; cdr3_length: 13; d_call: TRBD1; v_call: TRBV15; cdr3_aa: CATSRDREETQYF; cdr3_nt: TGTGCCACCAGCAGGGACAGGGAAGAGACCCAGTACTTC
clone_size: .; j_call: TRBJ2-4; cdr3_length: 15; d_call: .; v_call: TRBV20-1; cdr3_aa: CSAREQGLTKNIQYF; cdr3_nt: TGCAGTGCTAGAGAACAGGGCCTAACCAAAAACATTCAGTACTTC
clone_size: .; j_call: TRBJ1-1; cdr3_length: 14; d_call: .; v_call: TRBV12-3/TRBV12-4; cdr3_aa: CASRREFMNTEAFF; cdr3_nt: TGTGCCAGCAGACGGGAATTCATGAACACTGAAGCTTTCTTT
clone_size: once; j_call: TRBJ1-2; cdr3_length: 14; d_call: .; v_call: TRBV18; cdr3_aa: CASSPAGENYGYTF; cdr3_nt: TGTGCCAGCTCACCGGCCGGGGAGAACTATGGCTACACCTTC
clone_size: .; j_call: TRBJ2-1; cdr3_length: 15; d_call: .; v_call: TRBV29-1; cdr3_aa: CSLSNRVGSYNEQFF; cdr3_nt: TGCAGCTTATCGAACAGGGTTGGATCCTACAATGAGCAGTTCTTC
clone_size: .; j_call: TRBJ2-5; cdr3_length: 14; d_call: .; v_call: TRBV20-1; cdr3_aa: CSARDPGPVKTQYF; cdr3_nt: TGCAGTGCTAGAGATCCAGGGCCGGTTAAGACCCAGTACTTC
clone_size: .; j_call: TRBJ2-1; cdr3_length: 16; d_call: TRBD2; v_call: TRBV6-1; cdr3_aa: CASSSTAGTRYNEQFF; cdr3_nt: TGTGCCAGCAGCTCCACCGCAGGGACTAGGTACAATGAGCAGTTCTTC
clone_size: .; j_call: TRBJ2-1; cdr3_length: 15; d_call: TRBD1; v_call: TRBV13; cdr3_aa: CASRATGRVYNEQFF; cdr3_nt: TGTGCCAGCAGAGCGACAGGGCGGGTCTACAATGAGCAGTTCTTC
clone_size: once; j_call: TRBJ2-5; cdr3_length: 13; d_call: .; v_call: TRBV11-2; cdr3_aa: CASSFYSQETQYF; cdr3_nt: TGTGCCAGCAGCTTTTACAGTCAAGAGACCCAGTACTTC
clone_size: once; j_call: TRBJ2-3; cdr3_length: 16; d_call: .; v_call: TRBV6-4; cdr3_aa: CASSPSGRSDSDTQYF; cdr3_nt: TGTGCCAGCAGTCCCTCTGGGAGATCAGATTCAGATACGCAGTATTTT
clone_size: .; j_call: TRBJ2-2; cdr3_length: 11; d_call: .; v_call: TRBV7-2; cdr3_aa: CASSHEGELFF; cdr3_nt: TGTGCCAGCAGCCATGAGGGGGAGCTGTTTTTT
clone_size: .; j_call: TRBJ1-2; cdr3_length: 13; d_call: TRBD1; v_call: TRBV20-1; cdr3_aa: CSAKDRAAYGYTF; cdr3_nt: TGCAGCGCCAAGGACAGGGCGGCTTATGGCTACACCTTC
clone_size: .; j_call: TRBJ2-5; cdr3_length: 17; d_call: TRBD1; v_call: TRBV7-2; cdr3_aa: CASSLVDRGQIQETQYF; cdr3_nt: TGTGCCAGCAGCTTAGTGGATAGGGGGCAGATACAAGAGACCCAGTACTTC
clone_size: .; j_call: TRBJ1-4; cdr3_length: 19; d_call: .; v_call: TRBV29-1; cdr3_aa: CSVEDSGSQGSHYNEKLFF; cdr3_nt: TGCAGCGTTGAAGATAGTGGGTCCCAGGGTTCGCACTATAATGAAAAACTGTTTTTT
clone_size: .; j_call: TRBJ2-2; cdr3_length: 16; d_call: .; v_call: TRBV20-1; cdr3_aa: CSARDSGGAGTGELFF; cdr3_nt: TGCAGTGCTAGAGATTCCGGGGGCGCGGGCACCGGGGAGCTGTTTTTT
clone_size: .; j_call: TRBJ2-2; cdr3_length: 12; d_call: .; v_call: TRBV7-9; cdr3_aa: CASSLLSGELFF; cdr3_nt: TGTGCCAGCAGCTTACTCTCCGGGGAGCTGTTTTTT
clone_size: .; j_call: TRBJ2-1; cdr3_length: 12; d_call: TRBD1; v_call: TRBV24-1; cdr3_aa: CATSDWTGEQFF; cdr3_nt: TGTGCCACCAGTGATTGGACAGGTGAGCAGTTCTTC
clone_size: .; j_call: TRBJ1-2; cdr3_length: 14; d_call: TRBD1; v_call: TRBV7-8; cdr3_aa: CASSFSGQGYGYTF; cdr3_nt: TGTGCCAGCAGCTTTTCGGGACAGGGATATGGCTACACCTTC
clone_size: once; j_call: TRBJ2-1; cdr3_length: 15; d_call: TRBD2; v_call: TRBV12-3/TRBV12-4; cdr3_aa: CASRYAAGGINEQFF; cdr3_nt: TGTGCCAGCCGGTATGCTGCGGGGGGGATCAATGAGCAGTTCTTC
clone_size: .; j_call: TRBJ1-5; cdr3_length: 15; d_call: .; v_call: TRBV20-1; cdr3_aa: CSASQGFNSNQPQHF; cdr3_nt: TGCAGTGCTAGCCAGGGATTTAATAGCAATCAGCCCCAGCATTTT
clone_size: .; j_call: TRBJ1-2; cdr3_length: 15; d_call: TRBD1; v_call: TRBV28; cdr3_aa: CASRKLDRGRNGYTF; cdr3_nt: TGTGCCAGCAGAAAACTGGACAGGGGACGGAATGGCTACACCTTC
clone_size: .; j_call: TRBJ2-2; cdr3_length: 15; d_call: .; v_call: TRBV2; cdr3_aa: CASSLAGTSTGELFF; cdr3_nt: TGTGCCAGCAGTCTCGCGGGGACTTCCACCGGGGAGCTGTTTTTT
clone_size: .; j_call: TRBJ2-1; cdr3_length: 10; d_call: .; v_call: TRBV29-1; cdr3_aa: CSVEDSEQFF; cdr3_nt: TGCAGCGTTGAAGACTCTGAGCAGTTCTTC
clone_size: .; j_call: TRBJ2-7; cdr3_length: 14; d_call: .; v_call: TRBV2; cdr3_aa: CASSVPRDAYEQYF; cdr3_nt: TGTGCCAGCAGTGTACCCAGGGACGCCTACGAGCAGTACTTC
clone_size: .; j_call: TRBJ2-5; cdr3_length: 12; d_call: .; v_call: TRBV20-1; cdr3_aa: CSAGGFGETQYF; cdr3_nt: TGCAGTGCTGGGGGCTTCGGAGAGACCCAGTACTTC
clone_size: .; j_call: TRBJ2-7; cdr3_length: 13; d_call: TRBD1; v_call: TRBV18; cdr3_aa: CASSPQGAYEQYF; cdr3_nt: TGTGCCAGCTCACCACAGGGGGCGTACGAGCAGTACTTC
clone_size: .; j_call: TRBJ2-1; cdr3_length: 14; d_call: TRBD1; v_call: TRBV9; cdr3_aa: CASSVGQGASEQFF; cdr3_nt: TGTGCCAGCAGCGTAGGACAGGGGGCAAGTGAGCAGTTCTTC
clone_size: .; j_call: TRBJ2-1; cdr3_length: 12; d_call: .; v_call: TRBV20-1; cdr3_aa: CSAGGRVPEQFF; cdr3_nt: TGCAGTGCCGGGGGCAGGGTCCCCGAGCAGTTCTTC
clone_size: once; j_call: TRBJ2-5; cdr3_length: 14; d_call: .; v_call: TRBV20-1; cdr3_aa: CSATTRGVIATQYF; cdr3_nt: TGCAGTGCTACCACTAGGGGGGTGATCGCGACCCAGTACTTC
clone_size: .; j_call: TRBJ1-2; cdr3_length: 13; d_call: .; v_call: TRBV23-1; cdr3_aa: CASSQTPGNGYTF; cdr3_nt: TGCGCCAGCAGTCAAACCCCCGGGAATGGCTACACCTTC
clone_size: .; j_call: TRBJ1-2; cdr3_length: 17; d_call: TRBD1; v_call: TRBV5-1; cdr3_aa: CASSLGTPGQGLVGYTF; cdr3_nt: TGCGCCAGCAGCTTGGGGACCCCGGGACAGGGCCTCGTTGGCTACACCTTC
clone_size: once; j_call: TRBJ1-2; cdr3_length: 13; d_call: .; v_call: TRBV20-1; cdr3_aa: CSARETGLYGYTF; cdr3_nt: TGCAGTGCTAGAGAGACAGGACTGTATGGCTACACCTTC
clone_size: .; j_call: TRBJ1-5; cdr3_length: 14; d_call: .; v_call: TRBV20-1; cdr3_aa: CSARGQAPNQPQHF; cdr3_nt: TGCAGTGCTAGAGGACAGGCCCCGAATCAGCCCCAGCATTTT
clone_size: .; j_call: TRBJ1-1; cdr3_length: 14; d_call: .; v_call: TRBV3-1; cdr3_aa: CASRKLGRNTEAFF; cdr3_nt: TGTGCCAGCAGGAAATTAGGGAGGAACACTGAAGCTTTCTTT
clone_size: few; j_call: TRBJ2-7; cdr3_length: 11; d_call: .; v_call: TRBV5-1; cdr3_aa: CASSLAGEQYF; cdr3_nt: TGTGCCAGCAGTTTAGCAGGAGAGCAGTACTTC
clone_size: .; j_call: TRBJ2-7; cdr3_length: 15; d_call: .; v_call: TRBV9; cdr3_aa: CASSVSWDGKYEQYF; cdr3_nt: TGTGCCAGCAGCGTAAGTTGGGACGGCAAGTACGAGCAGTACTTC
clone_size: .; j_call: TRBJ2-3; cdr3_length: 14; d_call: .; v_call: TRBV2; cdr3_aa: CASSEGLNTDTQYF; cdr3_nt: TGTGCCAGCAGTGAGGGACTTAATACAGATACGCAGTATTTT
clone_size: .; j_call: TRBJ1-2; cdr3_length: 15; d_call: .; v_call: TRBV12-3/TRBV12-4; cdr3_aa: CASRNWGGADLGYTF; cdr3_nt: TGTGCCAGCAGGAACTGGGGAGGCGCCGATCTTGGCTACACCTTC
clone_size: .; j_call: TRBJ2-1; cdr3_length: 18; d_call: TRBD1; v_call: TRBV9; cdr3_aa: CASSVDGTGAGPIEEQFF; cdr3_nt: TGTGCCAGCAGCGTAGATGGAACAGGGGCGGGCCCGATCGAAGAGCAGTTCTTC
clone_size: .; j_call: TRBJ1-4; cdr3_length: 11; d_call: .; v_call: TRBV29-1; cdr3_aa: CSVATNEKLFF; cdr3_nt: TGCAGCGTCGCAACTAATGAAAAACTGTTTTTT
clone_size: .; j_call: TRBJ1-5; cdr3_length: 15; d_call: .; v_call: TRBV5-6; cdr3_aa: CASSLGTRWNQPQHF; cdr3_nt: TGTGCCAGCAGCTTGGGTACGAGGTGGAATCAGCCCCAGCATTTT
clone_size: .; j_call: TRBJ2-3; cdr3_length: 14; d_call: .; v_call: TRBV5-1; cdr3_aa: CASSLHLPTDTQYF; cdr3_nt: TGCGCCAGCAGCCTACACTTACCCACAGATACGCAGTATTTT
clone_size: .; j_call: TRBJ2-7; cdr3_length: 13; d_call: .; v_call: TRBV20-1; cdr3_aa: CSATGLSSYEQYF; cdr3_nt: TGCAGTGCAACGGGACTCAGCTCCTACGAGCAGTACTTC
clone_size: few; j_call: TRBJ2-5; cdr3_length: 14; d_call: TRBD2; v_call: TRBV29-1; cdr3_aa: CSATSGNNQETQYF; cdr3_nt: TGCAGCGCAACAAGCGGGAACAACCAAGAGACCCAGTACTTC
clone_size: .; j_call: TRBJ1-2; cdr3_length: 12; d_call: .; v_call: TRBV15; cdr3_aa: CATSRDNYGYTF; cdr3_nt: TGTGCCACCAGCAGAGATAACTATGGCTACACCTTC
clone_size: few; j_call: TRBJ2-1; cdr3_length: 13; d_call: .; v_call: TRBV7-2; cdr3_aa: CASSFSSYNEQFF; cdr3_nt: TGTGCCAGCAGCTTTTCCTCCTACAATGAGCAGTTCTTC
clone_size: .; j_call: TRBJ2-7; cdr3_length: 13; d_call: .; v_call: TRBV5-4; cdr3_aa: CASSLAGRYEQYF; cdr3_nt: TGTGCCAGCAGCTTGGCGGGGCGCTACGAGCAGTACTTC
clone_size: .; j_call: TRBJ2-7; cdr3_length: 13; d_call: TRBD2; v_call: TRBV29-1; cdr3_aa: CSVRLAGYYEQYF; cdr3_nt: TGCAGCGTCCGACTAGCGGGGTACTACGAGCAGTACTTC
clone_size: .; j_call: TRBJ2-7; cdr3_length: 14; d_call: TRBD1; v_call: TRBV29-1; cdr3_aa: CSVGGTGSSYEQYF; cdr3_nt: TGCAGCGTTGGAGGGACAGGGAGCTCCTACGAGCAGTACTTC
clone_size: .; j_call: TRBJ2-2; cdr3_length: 12; d_call: .; v_call: TRBV2; cdr3_aa: CASSFSTGELFF; cdr3_nt: TGTGCCAGCAGTTTTTCCACCGGGGAGCTGTTTTTT
clone_size: .; j_call: TRBJ2-3; cdr3_length: 14; d_call: TRBD2; v_call: TRBV27; cdr3_aa: CASSPSGGAYTQYF; cdr3_nt: TGTGCCAGCAGCCCAAGCGGGGGGGCCTATACGCAGTATTTT